This T cell receptor beta chain was recorded in a study of OX40 agonist ivuxolimab in advanced cancers. Some clones are missing from TCRdb's copy, which holds only in-frame ones; the method was immunoSEQ multiplex PCR. This table holds tens of thousands of clones, 88% found once. CDR3 size: 17 residues. CDR1 is SQVTM and CDR2 is ANQGSEA in the germline V gene. V dropped 1 base and J dropped 1 base, with 20 bases sitting between them. The sequence came from an adult with an advanced solid tumor such as melanoma, head and neck, liver or kidney cancer. V usage is TRBV29-1 and J usage is TRBJ2-7; D is unresolved. This material consisted of CD4+ or CD8+ T cells sorted from blood, taken in a trial of the OX40 agonist ivuxolimab. For the CDR3, the DNA is TGCAGCGTTGAAGGAATGTCCACGAGTCTCCAATCCTACGAGCAGTACTTC. It codes for CSVEGMSTSLQSYEQYF.